This T cell receptor (beta chain) comes out of a study of cytomegalovirus exposure and HLA in healthy donors. Turning to the study itself: Later, an analysis reported that the approximately 120 validation repertoires had used the same platform as the approximately 630 first-cohort repertoires.

Per the germline V gene, CDR1 is MRHNA and CDR2 is SNTAGT. This CDR3 is built from 15 residues. Trimming pared 2 bases from V and 2 bases from J, leaving 11 bases between. The table came from immunoSEQ multiplex PCR; TCRdb's copy has only in-frame clones and leaves some out. The table shows hundreds of thousands of clones, with approximately 90% occurring only once. This clone was found a few times. Sequencing used PBMCs. The receptor was derived from a woman under 30 in good health and CMV-seronegative. The chain carries TRBV6-4 and TRBJ2-3; perhaps TRBD2 as D (6 bases). The CDR3 nucleotides are TGTGCCAGCAGTGACGGTAGCGGAGACACAGATACGCAGTATTTT. Translated: CASSDGSGDTDTQYF.